The 21 T cell receptor beta chains presented below share a single source sample, sequenced in a study of OX40 agonist ivuxolimab in advanced cancers. The repertoire was sequenced with immunoSEQ multiplex PCR; TCRdb's copy has only in-frame clones and lacks some. Here the sample spans 50,000 to 70,000 clones, roughly 84% being singletons. Sequencing was performed on CD4+ or CD8+ T cells sorted from blood, taken in a trial of the OX40 agonist ivuxolimab. These receptors all stem from an adult with an advanced solid tumor such as melanoma, head and neck, liver or kidney cancer.

The V call is TRBV5-1, the J call TRBJ2-3; D may be TRBD1 (7 bases). The V gene lost 3 bases and the J gene lost 5 bases, with 13 bases spanning the gap. The CDR3 consists of 14 residues. Germline CDR1 SGHRS, CDR2 YFSETQ. CDR3 sequence reads: CASSSGTAGDTQYF. Here the CDR3 DNA reads TGCGCCAGCAGCTCTGGGACAGCGGGAGATACGCAGTATTTT.

The count of this clone is one. The J gene is TRBJ2-7, the V gene TRBV6-1; 14 bases are a match to TRBD2. The CDR3 loop spans 15 amino acids. With 7 bases clipped from V and 3 bases from J, the junction kept 5 bases outside the gene matches. Germline V CDR1 and CDR2: MNHNS, SASEGT. As DNA, the CDR3 is TGTGCCAGCATCTCGGGACTAGCGGGGGACTACGAGCAGTACTTC. Translation gives CASISGLAGDYEQYF.

The chain has TRBV2 and TRBJ1-5; D not resolved. Per germline, CDR1 SNHLY and CDR2 FYNNEI. The germline V and J ends were trimmed by 4 bases and 1 base, with 17 bases remaining between them. The CDR3 length is 17 residues. The CDR3 region has the DNA TGTGCCAGCAGTGTTTCGGATGGGCCCTTCAGCAATCAGCCCCAGCATTTT. Translating it yields CASSVSDGPFSNQPQHF.

This clone was counted a single time. The chain recombines TRBV5-4 with TRBJ1-2, with D hard to call. With 6 bases removed from V and 2 bases from J, the gap between germline ends came to 17 bases. The CDR3 extends over 15 amino acids. Germline-derived CDR1 and CDR2 are SGHNT and YYREEE (reference sequence). The CDR3 DNA follows: TGTGCCAGCAACACCGGCTTAGGGCTGAACTATGGCTACACCTTC. As protein: CASNTGLGLNYGYTF.

The chain couples TRBV19 to TRBJ2-7; 7 nucleotides align to TRBD2. The CDR3 runs 15 residues. Germline trimming cut 3 bases from V and 2 bases from J; bases unmatched to any gene: 7. The germline gives CDR1 LNHDA, CDR2 SQIVND (reference sequence). CDR3 residues: CASSILEGGPYEQYF. In nucleotides, the CDR3 is TGTGCCAGTAGTATCCTCGAGGGAGGGCCCTACGAGCAGTACTTC.

The chain employs TRBV29-1 and TRBJ2-1; possible D gene TRBD1, 6 bases. Germline-derived CDR1 and CDR2 are SQVTM and ANQGSEA. V dropped 7 bases and J dropped 4 bases, with 8 bases sitting between them. The CDR3 length is 11 residues. The chain's CDR3 is CSADRYNEQFF. The CDR3 region has the DNA TGCAGCGCCGACAGGTACAATGAGCAGTTCTTC.

This chain links TRBV4-1 with TRBJ2-5; 9 bases line up with TRBD2. Germline assignment: CDR1 MGHRA and CDR2 YSYEKL. V lost 1 base to trimming and J lost 4 bases; unmatched junction nucleotides: 4. The CDR3 contains 15 residues. The DNA for the CDR3 is TGCGCCAGCAGCCAAGGTAGCGGGGGTTTAGAGACCCAGTACTTC. Residues: CASSQGSGGLETQYF.

DNA for the CDR3: TGCGCCAGCAGCTCTCACAGGGGAGGCTACACCTTC. The encoded protein is CASSSHRGGYTF. This sequence joins TRBV5-1 and TRBJ1-2; 7 bases map to TRBD1. V gave up 3 bases and J gave up 8 bases; unmatched junction bases: 4. Germline CDR1 SGHRS, CDR2 YFSETQ. This CDR3 comprises 12 residues.

This clone was counted a few times. Here the CDR3 reads CASSAAAGTGDQETQYF. The CDR3 coding sequence is TGCGCCAGCAGCGCGGCAGCCGGGACAGGGGACCAAGAGACCCAGTACTTC. The rearrangement joins TRBV5-1 to TRBJ2-5; 10 nucleotides agree with TRBD1. The junction had 9 bases not matched to a gene; V was cut back by 4 bases and J by 0 bases. There are 17 residues in the CDR3. Germline V gives CDR1 SGHRS, CDR2 YFSETQ.

The chain links TRBV15 to TRBJ2-7; no clear D gene. Germline V lookup: CDR1 LNHNV, CDR2 YYDKDF (reference sequence). V lost 6 bases to trimming and J lost 3 bases, with 12 bases between them. The CDR3 runs 13 residues. In DNA, the CDR3 is TGTGCCACCAGGGAAGCATCCATCTACGAGCAGTACTTC. Encoded protein: CATREASIYEQYF.

This clone was counted once. This chain links TRBV7-9 with TRBJ2-5, with 11 bases matching TRBD1. CDR1 is SEHNR, CDR2 FQNEAQ, per germline (reference sequence). The CDR3 covers 15 residues. J gave up 5 bases and V 5 bases, and 7 bases lay outside the gene matches. In nucleotides, the CDR3 is TGTGCCAGCAGCACATGGACAGGGGGCGGGGAGACCCAGTACTTC. Translated, it gives CASSTWTGGGETQYF.

This chain joins TRBV7-9 and TRBJ2-3, with D hard to call. Trimming took off 5 bases at V and 1 base at J, with 13 bases between the two ends. CDR1 is SEHNR and CDR2 is FQNEAQ in the germline V gene (reference sequence). This CDR3 contains 15 residues. CDR3 bases: TGTGCCAGCAGCCCTGGTCGATGGGGCACAGATACGCAGTATTTT. It yields the protein CASSPGRWGTDTQYF.

V usage is TRBV7-7 and J usage is TRBJ2-1; 15 positions match TRBD2. The CDR3 contains 20 residues. Looked up from germline, CDR1 is SSHAT and CDR2 is FNYEAQ (reference sequence). The trim removed 4 bases at V and 0 bases at J, leaving 10 bases unmatched. The CDR3 DNA reads as TGTGCCAGCAGCTCTCGGACTAGCGGGGGGGTAAAGAGCTCCTACAATGAGCAGTTCTTC. It codes for CASSSRTSGGVKSSYNEQFF.

The V and J genes are TRBV5-1 and TRBJ1-2; 9 nucleotides align to TRBD1. Germline CDR1 is SGHRS and CDR2 is YFSETQ. The CDR3 has 15 amino acids. J was trimmed by 7 bases and V by 3 bases; bases with no gene match: 10. As DNA, the CDR3 is TGCGCCAGCAGCTACCGGGACAGGGCCCCGTCTGGCTACACCTTC. It codes for CASSYRDRAPSGYTF.

The chain combines TRBV2 with TRBJ1-6, with D possibly being TRBD1 (5 bases). Germline-derived CDR1 and CDR2 are SNHLY and FYNNEI. This CDR3 is 14 amino acids long. The V and J ends lost 3 bases and 7 bases respectively, with 10 bases between them. Written as DNA, the CDR3 is TGTGCCAGCAGTGAGGGACTGAGGAATTCACCCCTCCACTTT. It translates to CASSEGLRNSPLHF.

The V and J genes are TRBV4-2 and TRBJ2-3; D assignment may be TRBD1 or TRBD2 (5 bases each). CDR1 is LGHNA and CDR2 is YNFKEQ in the germline V gene. Trimming took off 0 bases at V and 11 bases at J, with 12 bases between the two ends. The CDR3 spans 13 residues. CDR3 sequence (DNA): TGTGCCAGCAGCCAAGATATAGGGGAGAGGCAGTATTTT. It encodes CASSQDIGERQYF.

This chain links TRBV7-6 with TRBJ2-1; 7 bases align to TRBD1. Per the germline V gene, CDR1 is SGHVS and CDR2 is FNYEAQ. V was clipped by 6 bases and J by 1 base; unmatched bases: 9. The CDR3 contains 16 residues. DNA for the CDR3: TGTGCCAGCAGTCCCCAGGGGGATGGGTCCTACAATGAGCAGTTCTTC. As protein: CASSPQGDGSYNEQFF.

The V gene is TRBV9, the J gene TRBJ2-7; 14 nucleotides align to TRBD2. V was clipped by 7 bases and J by 5 bases; unmatched bases: 8. The CDR3 covers 15 residues. Germline loops: CDR1 SGDLS, CDR2 YYNGEE. CDR3 protein: CASYIGLAGGHEQYF. CDR3 coding DNA: TGTGCCAGCTACATTGGACTAGCGGGAGGCCACGAGCAGTACTTC. The full variable domain, its missing parts supplied by reference TRBV9 and TRBJ2-7, is DSGVTQTPKHLITATGQRVTLRCSPRSGDLSVYWYQQSLDQGLQFLIQYYNGEERAKGNILERFSAQQFPDLHSELNLSSLELGDSALYFCASYIGLAGGHEQYFGPGTRLTVT.

The genes are TRBV19 and TRBJ1-1; 8 nucleotides align to TRBD1. With 4 bases clipped from V and 4 bases from J, the junction kept 8 bases outside the gene matches. The CDR3 runs 15 residues. Germline CDR1 reads LNHDA; CDR2 reads SQIVND (reference sequence). The CDR3 sequence: CASSTIQGGGTEAFF. In DNA form, the CDR3 reads TGTGCCAGTAGTACTATACAGGGGGGTGGCACTGAAGCTTTCTTT.

This sequence joins TRBV5-5 and TRBJ2-1, with a tentative D call TRBD2 (5 bases). Germline values: CDR1 SGHKS, CDR2 YYEKEE (reference sequence). The CDR3 totals 14 residues. Trimming stripped 1 base from V and 7 bases from J, with 12 bases between. CDR3 loop: CASSLSGEWNEQFF. The DNA of the CDR3 is TGTGCCAGCAGCTTGTCCGGGGAATGGAATGAGCAGTTCTTC.

The V gene is TRBV5-1, the J gene TRBJ2-7; no clear D. The CDR3 is made up of 14 amino acids. Germline loops: CDR1 SGHRS, CDR2 YFSETQ. The V gene lost 4 bases and the J gene lost 7 bases, with 18 bases spanning the gap. The CDR3 loop reads CASSAGSPVREQYF. Written as DNA, the CDR3 is TGCGCCAGCAGCGCCGGGTCTCCAGTCCGGGAGCAGTACTTC.